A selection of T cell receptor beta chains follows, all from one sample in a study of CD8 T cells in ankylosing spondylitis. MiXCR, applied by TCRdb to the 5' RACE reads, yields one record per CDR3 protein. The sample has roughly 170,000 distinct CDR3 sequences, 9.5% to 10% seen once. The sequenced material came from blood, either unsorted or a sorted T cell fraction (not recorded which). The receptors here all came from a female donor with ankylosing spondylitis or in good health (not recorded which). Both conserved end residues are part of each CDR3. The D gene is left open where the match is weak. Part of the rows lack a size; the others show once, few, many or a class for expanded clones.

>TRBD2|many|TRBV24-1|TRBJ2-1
TGTGCCACCAGTGATAGCCTAGCGGGAAGCTCCTACAATGAGCAGTTCTTC
CATSDSLAGSSYNEQFF
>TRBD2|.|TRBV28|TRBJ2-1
TGTGCCAGCAGGTTACTAGCGGGAGTAGGGAATGAGCAGTTCTTC
CASRLLAGVGNEQFF
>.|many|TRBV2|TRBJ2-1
TGTGCCAGCAACTCGAGAACTCCACATGAGCAGTTCTTC
CASNSRTPHEQFF
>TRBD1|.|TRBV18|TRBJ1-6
TGTGCCAGCTCACCACCGGACAGGGAATGGTCACCCCTCCACTTT
CASSPPDREWSPLHF
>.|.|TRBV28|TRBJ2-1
TGTGCCAGCAGTTTTGGAGGTGCCAGGAACAATGAGCAGTTCTTC
CASSFGGARNNEQFF
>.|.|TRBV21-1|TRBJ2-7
TGTGCCAGCAGCAAGGCACCCCCCCGACTAGCGGGTATCCACGAGCAGTACTTC
CASSKAPPRLAGIHEQYF
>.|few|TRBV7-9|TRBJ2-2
TGTGCCCCAACAGCGGTCTCCAACACCGGGGAGCTGTTTTTT
CAPTAVSNTGELFF
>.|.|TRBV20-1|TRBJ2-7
TGCAGTGCTTCCTGGGCAATCGGGGACGAGCAGTACTTC
CSASWAIGDEQYF
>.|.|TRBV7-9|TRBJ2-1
TGTGCCAGCAGCCCCCCGGGGTACAATGAGCAGTTCTTC
CASSPPGYNEQFF
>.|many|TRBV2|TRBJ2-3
TGTGCCAGCAGTGAAGTGAGGGGGGATACGCAGTATTTT
CASSEVRGDTQYF
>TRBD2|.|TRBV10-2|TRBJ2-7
TGCGCCAGCACCACCGGGACTAGCGGCTACGAGCAGTACTTC
CASTTGTSGYEQYF
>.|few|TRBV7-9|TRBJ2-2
TGTGCCAGCAGCCCCCTTCTAAACGGGAGAGGTACCGGGGAGCTGTTTTTT
CASSPLLNGRGTGELFF
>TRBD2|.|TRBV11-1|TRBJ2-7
TGTGCCAGCAGCCCGGGGACTAGCGGGTTGGGGGTAGCCTACGAGCAGTACTTC
CASSPGTSGLGVAYEQYF
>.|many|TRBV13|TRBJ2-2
TGTGCCAGCAGCCCTACGGGCGGGGAGCTGTTTTTT
CASSPTGGELFF
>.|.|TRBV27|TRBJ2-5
TGTGCCAGCAGATCCTCATGGGAGAGGGAGACCCAGTACTTC
CASRSSWERETQYF
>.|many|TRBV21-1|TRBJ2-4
TGTGCCAGCAGCGATCAGTGGTGGGGGACTACGGCCAAAAACATTCAGTACTTC
CASSDQWWGTTAKNIQYF
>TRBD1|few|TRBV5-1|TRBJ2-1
TGCGCCAGCAGCTGGGACAGGCGGGATGAGCAGTTCTTC
CASSWDRRDEQFF
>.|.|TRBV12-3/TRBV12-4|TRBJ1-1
TGTGCCAGCAGTTTAGACAGGGCGGCGAACACTGAAGCTTTCTTT
CASSLDRAANTEAFF
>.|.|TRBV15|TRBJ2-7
TGTGCCACCAGCAGGAGTCCTCCGTCGGGGAACTACGAGCAGTACTTC
CATSRSPPSGNYEQYF
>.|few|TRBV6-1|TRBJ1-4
TGTGCCTCCCAGGCACCCGCTTATAATGAAAAACTGTTTTTT
CASQAPAYNEKLFF
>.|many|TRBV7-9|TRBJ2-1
TGTGCCAGCAGCCCCTTCGAGGGATTCTCCTACAATGAGCAGTTCTTC
CASSPFEGFSYNEQFF
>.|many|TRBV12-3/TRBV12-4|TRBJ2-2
TGTGCCAGCAGTCCGAGACTGAGCCCCGGGGAGCTGTTTTTT
CASSPRLSPGELFF
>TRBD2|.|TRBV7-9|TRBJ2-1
TGTGCCAGCAGCTTACCCCTAGCGGGAGGGTACAATGAGCAGTTCTTC
CASSLPLAGGYNEQFF
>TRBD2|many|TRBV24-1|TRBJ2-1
TGTGCCACCAGTGATCCCGGGACTAGTGGAAATGAGCAGTTCTTC
CATSDPGTSGNEQFF
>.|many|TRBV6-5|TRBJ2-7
TGTGCCAGCAGTTACTCGTCAAAGTCCTACGAGCAGTACTTC
CASSYSSKSYEQYF
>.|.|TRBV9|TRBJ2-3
TGTGCCAGCAGTCTTGACCGGTTCACAGATACGCAGTATTTT
CASSLDRFTDTQYF
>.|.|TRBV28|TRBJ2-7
TGTGCCAGCAGCTCCGAGGACAGCTACGAGCAGTACTTC
CASSSEDSYEQYF
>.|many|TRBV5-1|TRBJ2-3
TGCGCCAGCAGCGCGCAGGGCACAGATACGCAGTATTTT
CASSAQGTDTQYF